The clone carrying this TCR beta chain was observed many times. Its antigen is not known. The data were taken from a study of CD8+CD57+ T cells in acquired aplastic anemia. Across the study: DNA from sorted CD4+ and CD8+ cells averaged approximately 3.5 ug. Study findings and constraints: It was found that twenty-nine CD8+ CDR3 sequences were shared between patients and controls. The CD8+ Simpson's diversity of patients and controls was not significantly different.

Germline assignment: CDR1 MNHEY and CDR2 SVGAGI. V was clipped by 0 bases and J by 6 bases, with 8 bases between them. CDR3 length: 13 residues. Only patients with CD8+CD57+ cell expansion on flow cytometry were chosen for sequencing. Patient blood was sampled before any therapy had been received. Genomic DNA acted as the template from which TCR beta VDJ combination and CDR3 sequence profiling were carried out. Via MiXCR, TCRdb re-called the reads, giving one row per CDR3 protein. The table has some 170,000 distinct CDR3 sequences, roughly 48% seen once; the top ten hold 1.1%. This TCR derives from a human donor with aplastic anemia. Material: sorted CD4+, CD8+, or CD8+CD57+ T cells (not recorded which) from PBMCs. The chain has TRBV6-5 and TRBJ2-5; TRBD1 might be the D (6 bases). CDR3 nucleotide sequence: TGTGCCAGCAGTTACTCCCAGGGGCAGACCCAGTACTTC. This sequence encodes CASSYSQGQTQYF.